The T cell receptor beta chain described here comes from a study of a mutant IDH1 vaccine in newly diagnosed glioma (dated by TCRdb to 2020 to 2022). About the full investigation: Vaccination was initiated 4-6 weeks after radiotherapy alone, or concurrently with temozolomide cycles in the chemotherapy-containing groups. Before enrollment, most patients had been given radiochemotherapy with temozolomide as standard therapy, while the rest had received either radiotherapy alone or temozolomide alone. The week-35 safety follow-up took place at visit V12, and the week-47 end of study took place at visit V13. Longitudinal TCRB deep sequencing was done for some 26 treated patients, wherever samples were available for exploratory analyses. Peripheral blood samples were drawn at six visits, namely V03 (baseline), V05, V07, V10, V12 and V13. Of the 32 patients who were treated, approximately 62% were male and around 40% were female, and the mean age was roughly 40 years.

For this clone: Which antigen it targets is not known. No base qualities exist here, and no much larger clone lies one base off it.

Trimming removed 4 bases from V and 0 bases from J, leaving 13 bases between the germline ends. According to the germline V gene, CDR1 reads SGHRS and CDR2 reads YFSETQ. From its cysteine to its phenylalanine, the CDR3 spans 15 amino acids. This entry keeps only the CDR3 DNA: 45 bases, framed from base 1. The protocol used for the library was the immunoSEQ multiplex PCR assay. Rearranged TCR beta chain sequences were amplified using the hsTCRB Kit according to the manufacturer's protocol. An Illumina MiSeq was used to sequence the TCRB libraries. Turning to the authors' computational methods: Demultiplexing, trimming and gene mapping were performed with the kit vendor's proprietary platform. As stored in TCRdb, this immuneACCESS dataset retains in-frame rearrangements with V and J assigned. A fraction of the clones does not appear; measured against another copy, unresolved V genes explain less than half of the discrepancy, and the remainder lacks a known reason. V and J calls and clone size come straight from that table; D and trimming were deduced from the DNA. This sample comprises tens of thousands of clones, roughly 75% of them detected only once. The ten largest make up approximately 10% of the sample.

The time point label of this sample denotes: week 35, safety follow-up. A 20-mer mutant IDH1 peptide at 300 micrograms in Montanide made up each vaccine dose, which was injected subcutaneously together with topical imiquimod. Patients were given eight vaccinations, in weeks 1, 3, 5, 7, 11, 15, 19 and 23, which matched visits V03 through V10. Newly diagnosed WHO grade 3 or 4 IDH1-mutant astrocytomas showing loss of nuclear ATRX were present in the donors. The samples were drawn from NOA16, a multicentre, single-arm, open-label phase I trial in Germany that tested a mutant IDH1 peptide vaccine in humans for the first time. The DNeasy Blood and Tissue Kit was used to extract genomic DNA from EDTA blood for TCRB sequencing. The full study reports these points: Changes in the top peripheral T cell clonotypes picked up by TCRB sequencing did not appear to be linked to pseudoprogression. The authors stated that sample limitations prevented analyses of patient blood samples from being reproduced. Across multiple MHC alleles, vaccine-induced immune responses were seen in 90% to 95% of patients. PBMC samples for TCRB deep sequencing were selected based on availability.

This specimen consisted of PBMCs, obtained from a glioma patient whose treatment included an IDH1 peptide vaccine. This TCR derives from a woman between 35 and 50 years old with glioma. The chain uses TRBV5-1 and TRBJ1-2, with no reliable assignment of the D segment. The DNA sequence follows: TGCGCCAGCAGCACGGACGGGCGTACTAACTATGGCTACACCTTC. Translated, this gives CASSTDGRTNYGYTF.